Listed below are T cell receptor beta chains from one sample, sequenced in a study of a mutant IDH1 vaccine in newly diagnosed glioma. The repertoire was sequenced with immunoSEQ multiplex PCR; TCRdb's copy has only in-frame clones and lacks some. Among 40,000 to 55,000 clones listed, about 77% were seen once. Their antigens remain unidentified. Material: PBMCs, obtained from a glioma patient whose treatment included an IDH1 peptide vaccine. Receptor source: a man aged 50-59 years with glioma. The CDR3 runs from the conserved cysteine through the conserved F or W. A D gene is named only where the DNA matches it firmly. The size field is filled for only some rows; it gives once, few, many or a size class.

.,TRBV30,TRBD1,TRBJ1-2,TGTGCCTGGAGTGGCCAGGGAGGGGGCGATCTCCCCTTC,CAWSGQGGGDLPF
.,TRBV4-2,.,TRBJ1-2,TGTGCCAGCAGCCAAGCCGCCGTAGGAGGAAACTATGGCTACACCTTC,CASSQAAVGGNYGYTF
.,TRBV2,.,TRBJ2-2,TGTGCCAGCAGTGACGGGGGGCACGGGGAGCTGTTTTTT,CASSDGGHGELFF
.,TRBV5-1,TRBD1,TRBJ1-2,TGCGCCAGCAGCTTTACAGGGGAGGGCTACACCTTC,CASSFTGEGYTF
.,TRBV6-1,.,TRBJ1-2,TGTGCCAGCAGTGGTACCACCCCTTTGGGGAGCTACACCTTC,CASSGTTPLGSYTF
.,TRBV15,TRBD1,TRBJ2-7,TGTGCCACCGAGGACAGGGAGGTATACGAGCAGTACTTC,CATEDREVYEQYF
once,TRBV10-3,TRBD2,TRBJ2-2,TGTGCCATCAGTGAGCGGGGGGGCCTCACCGGGGAGCTGTTTTTT,CAISERGGLTGELFF
once,TRBV5-8,TRBD1,TRBJ1-5,TGTGCCAGCAGCTCGGACAGGGACCTACGGCCCCAGCATTTT,CASSSDRDLRPQHF
.,TRBV4-2,.,TRBJ1-4,TGTGCCAGCAGCCAAAAAGGGCAGTCTCGCCCGCTTAATGAAAAACTGTTTTTT,CASSQKGQSRPLNEKLFF
.,TRBV11-3,.,TRBJ2-2,TGTGCCAGCAGCCTCTCCCCGGGGGAGCTGTTTTTT,CASSLSPGELFF
.,TRBV19,.,TRBJ1-2,TGTGCCAGTAATCCAGGGGACTATGGCTACACCTTC,CASNPGDYGYTF
many,TRBV23-1,TRBD1,TRBJ1-1,TGCGCCAGCAGTCAAGCACCTGGACAGGGTAACCCTGATGAAGCTTTCTTT,CASSQAPGQGNPDEAFF
once,TRBV10-3,.,TRBJ2-4,TGTGCCATCAGCCCAGGGGTTCTAGCCAAAAACATTCAGTACTTC,CAISPGVLAKNIQYF
once,TRBV2,TRBD1,TRBJ2-2,TGTGCCAGCAGTGGACAGGGGGCGAACACCGGGGAGCTGTTTTTT,CASSGQGANTGELFF
.,TRBV5-6,.,TRBJ2-1,TGTGCCAGCACCCATGGGGTCAGGAGCTCCTACAATGAGCAGTTCTTC,CASTHGVRSSYNEQFF
.,TRBV7-9,TRBD1,TRBJ2-1,TGTGCCAGCAGCTTACCAGGGGGTCTCTACAATGAGCAGTTCTTC,CASSLPGGLYNEQFF
.,TRBV5-1,TRBD2,TRBJ2-7,TGCGCCAGCAGCTTGAGCGCTAGCGGTCCCTACGAGCAGTACTTC,CASSLSASGPYEQYF
.,TRBV7-3,TRBD1,TRBJ2-7,TGTGCCAGCAGTTTAGGGGTGGGACAGGGTCCCTACGAGCAGTACTTC,CASSLGVGQGPYEQYF
.,TRBV5-1,.,TRBJ1-2,TGCGCCAGCAGCTTGAGTGCCGACGGGGGCTACACCTTC,CASSLSADGGYTF
once,TRBV20-1,.,TRBJ2-1,TGCAGTGCTAAGGGGGACAATGAGCAGTTCTTC,CSAKGDNEQFF
once,TRBV6-5,.,TRBJ1-1,TGTGCCAGCAGTTACTCGGGGCTCACTGAAGCTTTCTTT,CASSYSGLTEAFF
.,TRBV28,.,TRBJ1-5,TGTGCCAGCAGAGGATTTTGGAGCAATCAGCCCCAGCATTTT,CASRGFWSNQPQHF
once,TRBV7-6,.,TRBJ2-7,TGTGCCAGCAGCCTTAGTCCGGTTGCAGACTACGAGCAGTACTTC,CASSLSPVADYEQYF
.,TRBV6-5,TRBD1,TRBJ2-3,TGTGCCAGCAGTCGGGACAGGGGCGCCGATACGCAGTATTTT,CASSRDRGADTQYF
few,TRBV11-2,.,TRBJ2-1,TGTGCCAGCAGCTTAAGTGACGGCAGCGTGTTCTTC,CASSLSDGSVFF
.,TRBV4-1,.,TRBJ1-4,TGCGCCAGCAGCCAAGCGGGGGGAGATGATGAAAAACTGTTTTTT,CASSQAGGDDEKLFF
.,TRBV10-3,.,TRBJ2-7,TGTGCCATCAGTGAGATCGACAGCTACAGCTCCTACGAGCAGTACTTC,CAISEIDSYSSYEQYF
.,TRBV6-5,.,TRBJ1-4,TGTGCCAGCAGTCGGGACGCCGGTGCGGGGGAAAAACTGTTTTTT,CASSRDAGAGEKLFF
.,TRBV4-3,.,TRBJ2-1,TGCGCCAGCAGCCAAGTAGAGAGGGGGGGTTACAATGAGCAGTTCTTC,CASSQVERGGYNEQFF
.,TRBV10-2,TRBD2,TRBJ2-7,TGCGCCAGCCTCCCGCTACTGGGGCTAGCGGGCTCCTACGAGCAGTACTTC,CASLPLLGLAGSYEQYF
.,TRBV11-2,.,TRBJ1-1,TGTGCCAGCAGCTTAGGCAGGGAAGCTTTCTTT,CASSLGREAFF